Listed below are T cell receptor beta chains from one sample, sequenced in a study of early T cells in non-severe SARS-CoV-2 infection. MiXCR, applied by TCRdb to the 5' RACE reads, yields one record per CDR3 protein. The profile covers about 60,000 distinct CDR3 sequences, with around 10% appearing a single time and roughly a sixth taken by the ten largest. The sequenced material came from whole blood. Every receptor here comes from an adult who was a healthcare worker with PCR-confirmed SARS-CoV-2 infection or an uninfected control (not recorded which). The CDR3 runs from the conserved cysteine through the conserved F or W. A D gene is named only where the DNA matches it firmly. Only some rows state a clone size, as once, few, many or a class for expanded clones.

>many|TRBD1|TRBJ2-3|TRBV7-9
CASSFPAEGAVDTQYF
TGTGCCAGCAGCTTTCCGGCCGAGGGGGCTGTAGATACGCAGTATTTT
>many|.|TRBJ2-3|TRBV24-1
CATSDQGRSTDTQYF
TGTGCCACCAGTGATCAGGGAAGGAGCACAGATACGCAGTATTTT
>many|.|TRBJ2-5|TRBV20-1
CSARDSQGGKTQYF
TGCAGTGCTAGAGATTCCCAGGGAGGAAAGACCCAGTACTTC
>few|TRBD1|TRBJ1-1|TRBV5-4
CASSLKGALSAEAFF
TGTGCCAGCAGCTTGAAGGGGGCGTTATCCGCTGAAGCTTTCTTT
>.|.|TRBJ2-1|TRBV24-1
CATSGSSYNEQFF
TGTGCCACCAGTGGGTCCAGCTACAATGAGCAGTTCTTC
>few|TRBD1|TRBJ1-1|TRBV7-9
CASSSWNRGTPKPFF
TGTGCCAGCAGCTCCTGGAACAGGGGGACACCTAAGCCTTTCTTT
>few|.|TRBJ2-6|TRBV6-5
CATREAGANVLTF
TGTGCGACCCGAGAGGCTGGGGCCAACGTCCTGACTTTC
>.|TRBD2|TRBJ2-1|TRBV10-3
CAISEGGLAGEGEQFF
TGTGCCATCAGTGAGGGAGGACTAGCGGGAGAGGGGGAGCAGTTCTTC
>many|TRBD2|TRBJ2-1|TRBV12-3/TRBV12-4
CASSYSGRYNEQFF
TGTGCCAGCAGTTATAGCGGGAGGTACAATGAGCAGTTCTTC
>many|.|TRBJ1-2|TRBV9
CASSVDLGTNYGYTF
TGTGCCAGCAGCGTAGATTTAGGAACTAACTATGGCTACACCTTC
>.|TRBD1|TRBJ1-6|TRBV20-1
CSARGTGSYNSPLHF
TGCAGTGCTAGAGGGACAGGAAGTTATAATTCACCCCTCCACTTT
>few|.|TRBJ2-5|TRBV7-6
CASSGSIHETQYF
TGTGCCAGCAGTGGTTCTATTCACGAGACCCAGTACTTC
>few|TRBD2|TRBJ2-1|TRBV20-1
CSARPTSGRAYNEQFF
TGCAGTGCTAGACCGACTAGCGGGAGGGCTTACAATGAGCAGTTCTTC
>few|TRBD1|TRBJ2-6|TRBV6-2/TRBV6-3
CASSDPTGSGANVLTF
TGTGCCAGCAGTGACCCGACAGGGTCTGGGGCCAACGTCCTGACTTTC
>.|TRBD1|TRBJ1-4|TRBV18
CASSPEKGASIEKLFF
TGTGCCAGCTCACCTGAGAAGGGGGCTTCCATTGAAAAACTGTTTTTT
>.|.|TRBJ2-7|TRBV29-1
CSVEGPSYEQYF
TGCAGCGTTGAGGGACCCTCCTACGAGCAGTACTTC